The clone carrying this TCR beta chain was seen repeatedly, ten times or more. Its antigen remains unidentified. One end of the junction fails to match germline, which may point to a read error. In the same sample, other DNA sequences code for this CDR3. Ahead of thyroid surgery, no patient had received treatment of any kind. The data originate from a study of metastatic and nonmetastatic thyroid tumors. About the study: Samples came from malignant and benign thyroid patients, and repertoires were compared across blood and tumor or nodule tissue. Study findings and constraints: According to reports, the diversity of TCR beta was significantly higher in malignant thyroid tumors than in benign nodules, and this held in both blood and tumor samples.

MiXCR reprocessed the PCR reads for TCRdb. The sample carries some 37,000 clones, less than 25% recorded once. The source material was blood. The receptor was derived from a female donor with papillary thyroid cancer or a benign thyroid nodule (not recorded which). Some clones in this sample may be carry-over from other donors' samples.

The DNA of the CDR3 is TGTGCCAGTAGTATAGATAATCCAGGGGCAGCCACTGAGGCTTTCTTT. This sequence encodes CASSIDNPGAATEAFF. This sequence joins TRBV19 and TRBJ1-1, with D maybe TRBD1 (6 bases). CDR1 and CDR2 from the germline V gene are LNHDA and SQIVND (reference sequence). The CDR3 is 16 residues long.